This T cell receptor beta chain was documented in a study of response to subunit inactivated influenza vaccine. Findings of the study overall: Few additional T cells are recruited per seasonal influenza vaccination, authors suggested.

V was clipped by 4 bases and J by 8 bases; unmatched bases: 5. Per the germline V gene, CDR1 is ENHRY and CDR2 is SYGVKD. CDR3 size: 13 residues. On this clonotype: Its antigen is still unknown.

TCRdb redid the calling of the RT-PCR reads with MiXCR, one entry per CDR3 protein. Of 550,000 to 800,000 distinct CDR3 sequences listed, roughly 14% are singletons. The TCR was taken from a man aged 50 or older who received an inactivated influenza vaccine. This specimen consisted of PBMCs from blood, obtained 11 to 12 days after vaccination. V gene TRBV10-3 combines with J gene TRBJ2-7; 10 bases are shared with TRBD1. The CDR3 sequence: CAISAWDRGQQYF. The CDR3 DNA reads TGTGCCATCAGTGCTTGGGACAGGGGCCAGCAGTACTTC.